Following are 29 T cell receptor beta chains from one sample sequenced in a study of cytomegalovirus exposure and HLA in healthy donors. Primers included in the PCR were 60 Vbeta and 13 Jbeta primers. Only in-frame clones appear in the TCRdb table, and some are missing; sequencing was by immunoSEQ multiplex PCR. Of roughly 150,000 clones in the sample, over 60% were seen once. The specimen was PBMCs. Receptor source: a young man in good health and CMV-seronegative.

CDR3: CASSLRTGETQYF. CDR3 in DNA: TGTGCCAGCAGCTTACGAACAGGGGAGACCCAGTACTTC. This chain links TRBV7-8 with TRBJ2-5, with a weak D call TRBD1 (6 bases). The germline gives CDR1 SGHVS, CDR2 FQNEAQ. CDR3 length equals 13 residues. The ends were cut back, 2 bases at V and 5 bases at J, with 9 bases in the middle.

The chain uses TRBV27 and TRBJ1-2; 9 bases match TRBD1. In germline, CDR1 is MNHEY, CDR2 SMNVEV (reference sequence). The CDR3 covers 16 residues. J gave up 3 bases and V 4 bases, and 9 bases lay outside the gene matches. The CDR3 coding sequence is TGTGCCAGCAGTTCGACCGGGACAGGGAGCGACTATGGCTACACCTTC. It codes for CASSSTGTGSDYGYTF.

There are many counts of this clone. The chain uses TRBV7-8 and TRBJ2-3; no definite D call. This CDR3 is built from 14 residues. Trimming took 3 bases from V and 2 from J, leaving 9 bases between them. Germline V gene data show CDR1 as SGHVS and CDR2 as FQNEAQ. The CDR3 loop reads CASSFAEFTDTQYF. The CDR3, as DNA: TGTGCCAGCAGCTTCGCGGAGTTCACAGATACGCAGTATTTT.

A note on this clone: One junction end does not reproduce the germline sequence, and a read error may be involved. The chain uses TRBV27 and TRBJ2-6, with a possible D match to TRBD1 (5 bases). CDR1 and CDR2 (germline): MNHEY, SMNVEV (reference sequence). The CDR3 contains 13 residues. The CDR3 DNA sequence: TGTGCCAGCAGTCGATCTGGGGCTAACGTCCTGACTTTC. This translates into CASSRSGANVLTF. The whole variable domain, filled in from reference TRBV27 and TRBJ2-6, reads EAQVTQNPRYLITVTGKKLTVTCSQNMNHEYMSWYRQDPGLGLRQIYYSMNVEVTDKGDVPEGYKVSRKEKRNFPLILESPSPNQTSLYFCASSRSGANVLTFGAGSRLTVL.

V and J are TRBV27 and TRBJ2-6; the D gene is possibly TRBD2 (6 bases). CDR3 length: 15 amino acids. V gave up 3 bases and J gave up 2 bases, with 8 bases separating them. The V gene's germline CDR1 is MNHEY and CDR2 SMNVEV (reference sequence). The CDR3 here is CASSFWRAGANVLTF. For the CDR3, the DNA is TGTGCCAGCAGTTTTTGGAGGGCTGGGGCCAACGTCCTGACTTTC. The variable domain in full, with the rest retrieved from reference TRBV27 and TRBJ2-6, is EAQVTQNPRYLITVTGKKLTVTCSQNMNHEYMSWYRQDPGLGLRQIYYSMNVEVTDKGDVPEGYKVSRKEKRNFPLILESPSPNQTSLYFCASSFWRAGANVLTFGAGSRLTVL.

This clone came up once. The gene calls are TRBV4-2 and TRBJ2-3; D is uncertain. Looked up from germline, CDR1 is LGHNA and CDR2 is YNFKEQ. The CDR3 extends over 16 amino acids. The V gene lost 4 bases and the J gene lost 0 bases, with 14 bases spanning the gap. CDR3 bases: TGTGCCAGCAGCCTCTCAAGCGCTACTAGCACAGATACGCAGTATTTT. Amino acids: CASSLSSATSTDTQYF.

This clone was seen only a few times. This chain connects TRBV7-8 to TRBJ2-1, with 10 bases fitting TRBD1. Trimming took 3 bases from V and 9 from J; bases not matched to a gene: 8. Germline V gives CDR1 SGHVS, CDR2 FQNEAQ. CDR3 length: 15 amino acids. The CDR3 loop reads CASSFRDRGSGEQFF. The CDR3 nucleotides are TGTGCCAGCAGCTTCCGGGACAGGGGTTCGGGTGAGCAGTTCTTC.

The chain uses TRBV19 and TRBJ1-5; D is uncertain. The germline V gene encodes CDR1 LNHDA and CDR2 SQIVND (reference sequence). The CDR3 covers 15 residues. With 0 bases removed from V and 6 bases from J, the gap between germline ends came to 12 bases. The DNA for the CDR3 is TGTGCCAGTAGTATAGATCACGGGGAGAGTCAGCCCCAGCATTTT. Translation gives CASSIDHGESQPQHF. Full variable domain (rest looked up from reference TRBV19 and TRBJ1-5): DGGITQSPKYLFRKEGQNVTLSCEQNLNHDAMYWYRQDPGQGLRLIYYSQIVNDFQKGDIAEGYSVSREKKESFPLTVTSAQKNPTAFYLCASSIDHGESQPQHFGDGTRLSIL.

The chain links TRBV7-9 to TRBJ2-7; D is unclear. Germline V gene lookup returns CDR1 SEHNR and CDR2 FQNEAQ (reference sequence). V shed 5 bases and J shed 2 bases, with 10 bases lying between them. The CDR3 spans 13 residues. CDR3 sequence (DNA): TGTGCCAGCAGCCAAACCCCGGCCTACGAGCAGTACTTC. Encoded protein: CASSQTPAYEQYF.

This chain connects TRBV5-4 to TRBJ1-1, with D perhaps matching TRBD1 (5 bases). Per the germline V gene, CDR1 is SGHNT and CDR2 is YYREEE (reference sequence). V lost 4 bases and J 0 bases, leaving 10 bases between the germline ends. This CDR3 spans 14 amino acids. The CDR3 protein is CASSRQGLNTEAFF. The CDR3, as DNA: TGTGCCAGCAGCCGGCAGGGTTTGAACACTGAAGCTTTCTTT. The full variable domain, with the rest looked up from reference TRBV5-4 and TRBJ1-1, is ETGVTQSPTHLIKTRGQQVTLRCSSQSGHNTVSWYQQALGQGPQFIFQYYREEENGRGNFPPRFSGLQFPNYSSELNVNALELDDSALYLCASSRQGLNTEAFFGQGTRLTVV.

This clone appeared a few times. The rearrangement uses TRBV2 and TRBJ2-7; possibly TRBD2 for D (7 bases). V was cut by 7 bases and J by 4 bases, with 20 bases left in between. This CDR3 has 15 residues. Germline V gene sequence: CDR1 SNHLY, CDR2 FYNNEI. The CDR3 nucleotides read TGTGCCAGCACTACCTCAGAGGGAGGGGGGTACGAGCAGTACTTC. The encoded protein is CASTTSEGGGYEQYF.

The DNA of the CDR3 is TGCGCCAGCAGCACTCTAGTGGGGGGGACCCAGTACTTC. Translated, it gives CASSTLVGGTQYF. This chain connects TRBV5-1 to TRBJ2-5; tentatively, D is TRBD2 (6 bases). Trimming left V 4 bases short and J 7 bases short, with 14 bases between. CDR1 and CDR2 from the germline V gene are SGHRS and YFSETQ. The CDR3 is made up of 13 amino acids.

The rearrangement joins TRBV7-9 to TRBJ2-2, with 12 bases matching TRBD2. The trim removed 5 bases at V and 8 bases at J, leaving 6 bases unmatched. Germline CDR1 is SEHNR and CDR2 is FQNEAQ (reference sequence). The CDR3 length is 15 residues. CDR3 loop: CASSRRLAGDGELFF. CDR3 nucleotides: TGTGCCAGCAGCCGACGACTAGCGGGAGATGGGGAGCTGTTTTTT.

This clone appeared once. The chain combines TRBV6-1 with TRBJ2-5; D call uncertain. This CDR3 region has 12 residues. Germline loops: CDR1 MNHNS, CDR2 SASEGT. V lost 6 bases, J lost 1 base, and 6 bases lay in between. CDR3 nucleotide sequence: TGTGCCAGCAGGAGAATCCAAGAGACCCAGTACTTC. Protein product: CASRRIQETQYF.

Here the CDR3 reads CASSYGTDTQYF. The DNA of the CDR3 is TGTGCCAGCAGTTACGGTACAGATACGCAGTATTTT. V is TRBV5-6 and J is TRBJ2-3; D remains unclear. The CDR3 length is 12 residues. The germline gives CDR1 SGHDT, CDR2 YYEEEE. V was cut by 5 bases and J by 3 bases, with 7 bases left in between.

The rearrangement uses TRBV6-5 and TRBJ2-6, with TRBD1 matching over 8 bases. This CDR3 contains 16 residues. The J segment lost 4 bases and the V segment lost 2 bases, leaving 4 bases of the junction unmatched. Per the germline V gene, CDR1 is MNHEY and CDR2 is SVGAGI. CDR3 amino acids: CASSYGQGGGANVLTF. CDR3 nucleotide sequence: TGTGCCAGCAGTTACGGACAGGGTGGAGGGGCCAACGTCCTGACTTTC.

V usage is TRBV9 and J usage is TRBJ1-5; no clear D. From germline, CDR1 is SGDLS and CDR2 YYNGEE. CDR3 size: 14 residues. V dropped 0 bases and J dropped 3 bases, with 7 bases sitting between them. The CDR3 protein is CASSVGENNQPQHF. The CDR3 DNA follows: TGTGCCAGCAGCGTAGGGGAGAACAATCAGCCCCAGCATTTT.

The chain uses TRBV19 and TRBJ2-1; 10 bases are a match to TRBD2. V shed 2 bases, J shed 8 bases, and the junction held 9 bases outside the gene matches. Germline lookup yields CDR1 LNHDA and CDR2 SQIVND (reference sequence). This CDR3 spans 16 amino acids. CDR3 amino acids: CASSISLAGVWHEQFF. Written as DNA, the CDR3 is TGTGCCAGTAGTATATCTCTAGCGGGAGTTTGGCATGAGCAGTTCTTC.

This chain joins TRBV7-9 and TRBJ2-1, with D possibly TRBD2 on 7 matching bases. The CDR3 has 16 amino acids. Germline V gene sequence: CDR1 SEHNR, CDR2 FQNEAQ (reference sequence). Trimming shortened V by 5 bases and J by 5 bases, and 19 bases separated the two germline ends. This chain's CDR3 is CASSPTGRGLNNEQFF. The CDR3 DNA is TGTGCCAGCAGCCCAACAGGGAGGGGGTTGAACAATGAGCAGTTCTTC.

The V gene is TRBV28, the J gene TRBJ1-3; weak D call: TRBD1 (6 bases). The CDR3 has 14 residues. Looked up from germline, CDR1 is MDHEN and CDR2 is SYDVKM. Trimming took off 6 bases at V and 0 bases at J, with 9 bases between the two ends. CDR3 sequence (DNA): TGTGCCAGCAGCTCGGACAGCTCTGGAAACACCATATATTTT. Protein sequence: CASSSDSSGNTIYF. The whole variable domain, remainder taken from reference TRBV28 and TRBJ1-3, is DVKVTQSSRYLVKRTGEKVFLECVQDMDHENMFWYRQDPGLGLRLIYFSYDVKMKEKGDIPEGYSVSREKKERFSLILESASTNQTSMYLCASSSDSSGNTIYFGEGSWLTVV.

The chain uses TRBV19 and TRBJ2-4; D unresolved. The CDR3 extends over 17 amino acids. Trimming shortened V by 3 bases and J by 0 bases, and 15 bases separated the two germline ends. Germline V gene lookup returns CDR1 LNHDA and CDR2 SQIVND (reference sequence). This CDR3 reads CASSMQSGSIAKNIQYF. CDR3 bases: TGTGCCAGTAGTATGCAGTCAGGCAGCATAGCCAAAAACATTCAGTACTTC.

The V gene is TRBV27, the J gene TRBJ2-1; 8 nucleotides line up with TRBD2. CDR3 length equals 15 residues. CDR1 is MNHEY and CDR2 is SMNVEV in the germline V gene (reference sequence). Losses at the gene ends were 0 bases for V and 8 bases for J; bases not matched to a gene: 6. The chain's CDR3 is CASSLSGRAPYEQFF. CDR3 sequence (DNA): TGTGCCAGCAGTTTATCCGGGAGGGCCCCTTATGAGCAGTTCTTC.

The J gene is TRBJ2-7, the V gene TRBV7-2, with D possibly matching TRBD2 (5 bases). Germline-derived CDR1 and CDR2 are SGHTA and FQGNSA. This CDR3 contains 12 residues. The germline V and J ends were trimmed by 5 bases and 4 bases, with 9 bases remaining between them. This CDR3 is CASSQPGYEQYF. CDR3 coding DNA: TGTGCCAGCAGCCAACCGGGGTACGAGCAGTACTTC.

The rearrangement uses TRBV7-3 and TRBJ2-1, with TRBD1 as a possible D gene (6 bases). Germline-derived CDR1 and CDR2 are SGHTA and FQGTGA. The length of the CDR3 is 12 residues. Trimming shortened V by 2 bases and J by 14 bases, and 13 bases separated the two germline ends. CDR3 sequence: CASSLGQGKEFF. Written as DNA, the CDR3 is TGTGCCAGCAGCTTAGGCCAGGGGAAGGAGTTCTTC.

This chain connects TRBV11-2 to TRBJ2-2; 8 bases are shared with TRBD1. From germline, CDR1 is SGHAT and CDR2 FQNNGV. The CDR3 covers 15 residues. Trimming removed 8 bases from V and 4 bases from J; junction bases left unmatched: 9. CDR3 in amino acids: CASGRTGLGTGELFF. The CDR3 DNA follows: TGTGCCAGCGGCCGGACAGGGCTGGGCACCGGGGAGCTGTTTTTT.

The chain uses TRBV7-8 and TRBJ2-1, with TRBD2 matching 9 bases. This CDR3 is 21 amino acids long. Germline loops: CDR1 SGHVS, CDR2 FQNEAQ. The V and J ends lost 2 bases and 4 bases, in that order; junction bases with no gene match: 21. CDR3 residues: CASSLILRGQRREGRYNEQFF. CDR3 sequence (DNA): TGTGCCAGCAGCTTAATTCTTCGGGGGCAGCGGCGGGAGGGCCGGTACAATGAGCAGTTCTTC.

The chain links TRBV30 to TRBJ2-1, with 10 bases fitting TRBD2. CDR3 length: 16 amino acids. Germline assignment: CDR1 GTSNPN and CDR2 SVGIG (reference sequence). The V gene end was trimmed by 4 bases and the J gene end by 4 bases; junction bases not matched to a gene: 10. This chain's CDR3 is CAWMASGSRWYNEQFF. Here the CDR3 DNA reads TGTGCCTGGATGGCTAGCGGGAGTCGTTGGTACAATGAGCAGTTCTTC.

This chain connects TRBV4-1 to TRBJ1-2; 8 bases match TRBD1. This CDR3 region has 15 residues. The trim removed 4 bases at V and 5 bases at J, leaving 9 bases unmatched. Per the germline V gene, CDR1 is MGHRA and CDR2 is YSYEKL. The CDR3 reads CASSLTGQGDYGYTF. CDR3 nucleotides: TGCGCCAGCAGCCTTACTGGACAGGGTGATTATGGCTACACCTTC.

The V and J genes are TRBV2 and TRBJ1-2; TRBD1 might be the D (6 bases). Germline-derived CDR1 and CDR2 are SNHLY and FYNNEI. V was shortened by 6 bases and J by 4 bases, with 9 bases between the two germline ends. The CDR3 has 12 amino acids. CDR3 loop: CASSRGSYGYTF. The CDR3 DNA follows: TGTGCCAGCAGCAGGGGCAGCTATGGCTACACCTTC.